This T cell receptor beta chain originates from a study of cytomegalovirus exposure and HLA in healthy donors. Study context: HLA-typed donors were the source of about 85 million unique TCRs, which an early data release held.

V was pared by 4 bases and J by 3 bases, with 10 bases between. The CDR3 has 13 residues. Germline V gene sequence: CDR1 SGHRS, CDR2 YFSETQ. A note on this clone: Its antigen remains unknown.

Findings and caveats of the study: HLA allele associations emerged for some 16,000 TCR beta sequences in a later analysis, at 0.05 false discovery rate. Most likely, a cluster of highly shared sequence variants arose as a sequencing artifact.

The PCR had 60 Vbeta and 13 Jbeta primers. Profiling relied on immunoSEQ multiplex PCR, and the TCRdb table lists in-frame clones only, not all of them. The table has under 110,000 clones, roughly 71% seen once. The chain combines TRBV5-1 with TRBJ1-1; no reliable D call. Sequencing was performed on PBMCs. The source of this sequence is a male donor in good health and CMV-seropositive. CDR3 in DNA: TGCGCCAGCAGCCTGGGCGGGGACACTGAAGCTTTCTTT. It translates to CASSLGGDTEAFF.